Below are 21 T cell receptor beta chains sequenced from a single sample in a study of blood T cell repertoires in COVID-19. The table came from immunoSEQ multiplex PCR; TCRdb's copy has only in-frame clones and leaves some out. Among fewer than 250,000 clones listed, over 80% were seen once. Sequenced: PBMCs or T cells enriched from blood (not recorded which). These receptor sequences come from a woman in her twenties or thirties with acute COVID-19.

J is TRBJ2-2 and V is TRBV6-5; a possible D gene is TRBD2 (5 bases). The ends were cut back, 6 bases at V and 1 base at J, with 12 bases in the middle. The V gene's germline CDR1 is MNHEY and CDR2 SVGAGI. The CDR3 totals 15 residues. This CDR3 reads CASRREMMNTGELFF. CDR3 bases: TGTGCCAGCAGGAGGGAGATGATGAACACCGGGGAGCTGTTTTTT.

The rearrangement uses TRBV25-1 and TRBJ1-4, with 7 bases that match TRBD1. The CDR3 runs to 12 residues. From germline, CDR1 is MGHDK and CDR2 SYGVNS. J was trimmed by 13 bases and V by 4 bases; bases with no gene match: 6. CDR3 coding DNA: TGTGCCAGCAGTGGAGACAGGGACGTACTGTTTTTT. It codes for CASSGDRDVLFF.

The V and J genes are TRBV11-2 and TRBJ1-6, with 10 bases that match TRBD1. The CDR3 spans 14 residues. V trimming: 5 bases; J trimming: 9 bases; junction bases outside the gene matches: 4. Germline CDR1 SGHAT, CDR2 FQNNGV. CDR3: CASSLGQGGSPLHF. DNA of the CDR3: TGTGCCAGCAGCCTCGGACAGGGGGGTTCACCCCTCCACTTT.

This rearrangement joins TRBV11-2 to TRBJ2-7; the D is unclear. CDR3 length: 12 amino acids. The ends were cut back, 0 bases at V and 3 bases at J, with 3 bases in the middle. Germline V CDR1 and CDR2: SGHAT, FQNNGV. The CDR3 loop is CASSLDSYEQYF. CDR3 nucleotide sequence: TGTGCCAGCAGCTTAGATAGCTACGAGCAGTACTTC. The full variable domain, rest sourced from reference TRBV11-2 and TRBJ2-7, is EAGVAQSPRYKIIEKRQSVAFWCNPISGHATLYWYQQILGQGPKLLIQFQNNGVVDDSQLPKDRFSAERLKGVDSTLKIQPAKLEDSAVYLCASSLDSYEQYFGPGTRLTVT.

The sample holds one count of this clone. The chain carries TRBV3-1 (or the pseudogene TRBV3-2) and TRBJ2-7; D is uncertain. Trimming shortened V by 1 base and J by 4 bases, and 11 bases separated the two germline ends. The CDR3 is 14 amino acids. The germline CDR1 and CDR2 sequences are LGHDT and YNNKEL (reference sequence). CDR3 DNA: TGTGCCAGCAGCCAAGGCGTATTTGGTTACGAGCAGTACTTC. Amino acid sequence: CASSQGVFGYEQYF.

V and J are TRBV10-1 and TRBJ2-3, with D possibly being TRBD1 (5 bases). CDR3 size: 16 residues. The germline V gene encodes CDR1 WNHNN and CDR2 SYGVQD (reference sequence). Trimming left V 0 bases short and J 6 bases short, with 16 bases between. DNA of the CDR3: TGCGCCAGCAGTGAGTCTTGGACACCCACGGCGGATACGCAGTATTTT. Translating gives CASSESWTPTADTQYF.

The chain is built from TRBV10-1 and TRBJ2-7, with 12 bases aligning to TRBD1. CDR1 and CDR2 (germline): WNHNN, SYGVQD (reference sequence). The CDR3 runs to 19 residues. Germline trimming cut 0 bases from V and 3 bases from J; bases unmatched to any gene: 12. CDR3 amino acids: CASSESVGQGAGPHYEQYF. In nucleotides, the CDR3 is TGCGCCAGCAGTGAGTCGGTGGGACAGGGGGCCGGTCCCCACTACGAGCAGTACTTC.

This clone was seen a single time. This chain connects TRBV11-2 to TRBJ2-7; D is possibly TRBD2 (6 bases). V was clipped by 3 bases and J by 3 bases, with 12 bases between them. The CDR3 is 14 residues long. The germline gives CDR1 SGHAT, CDR2 FQNNGV. The CDR3 DNA is TGTGCCAGCAGCTTCGGGAGCCCAAACTACGAGCAGTACTTC. Encoded protein: CASSFGSPNYEQYF.

The rearrangement links TRBV10-3 to TRBJ1-1; TRBD1 might be the D (6 bases). CDR3 length: 13 amino acids. Trimming took 4 bases from V and 7 from J, leaving 13 bases between them. The V gene's germline CDR1 is ENHRY and CDR2 SYGVKD. The CDR3 nucleotides read TGTGCCATCAGTGGGGCAGGGGACATTGAAGCTTTCTTT. Translating it yields CAISGAGDIEAFF.

The chain carries TRBV5-6 and TRBJ1-1, with unresolved D. This CDR3 has 14 residues. Per germline, CDR1 SGHDT and CDR2 YYEEEE. Trimming left V 0 bases short and J 1 base short, with 7 bases between. CDR3 amino acids: CASSLDIRNTEAFF. For the CDR3, the DNA is TGTGCCAGCAGCTTGGACATCCGGAACACTGAAGCTTTCTTT.

This clone was found a few times. The V gene is TRBV6-5, the J gene TRBJ2-7; 7 bases fit TRBD1. Germline-derived CDR1 and CDR2 are MNHEY and SVGAGI. CDR3 length: 16 residues. Trimming at V came to 0 bases and at J to 2 bases, leaving 7 bases not matched to a gene. The CDR3: CASSYSSGTVTYEQYF. The CDR3, as DNA: TGTGCCAGCAGTTACTCCTCCGGGACAGTCACCTACGAGCAGTACTTC.

The table lists this clone with a count of one. This chain uses TRBV11-2 with TRBJ1-1; a weak D match, TRBD1 (5 bases). Germline V gene lookup returns CDR1 SGHAT and CDR2 FQNNGV. The CDR3 has 17 residues. V shed 8 bases and J shed 0 bases, with 22 bases lying between them. CDR3 nucleotides: TGTGCCAGCCTTTCAGCGGATCGGGGGATCATGAACACTGAAGCTTTCTTT. Protein product: CASLSADRGIMNTEAFF.

This chain connects TRBV6-1 to TRBJ2-7; maybe TRBD2 (6 bases). This CDR3 comprises 16 residues. Germline-derived CDR1 and CDR2 are MNHNS and SASEGT. V was clipped by 1 base and J by 4 bases, with 17 bases between them. The CDR3 sequence: CASSEGRAGDSYEQYF. The CDR3, as DNA: TGTGCCAGCAGTGAAGGGAGGGCAGGAGACTCTTACGAGCAGTACTTC.

Concerning this clone: One end of the junction is discordant with germline, which a read error may explain. The rearrangement uses TRBV5-1 and TRBJ2-1; 10 bases align to TRBD1. This CDR3 is 14 amino acids long. Germline V gives CDR1 SGHRS, CDR2 YFSETQ. The CDR3 DNA reads as TGCGCCAGCAGCTTGGAGGGACAGGGGTTTAATTTGGTCTTC. It specifies CASSLEGQGFNLVF.

This rearrangement joins TRBV6-5 to TRBJ1-1; weak D call: TRBD1 (5 bases). V was clipped by 10 bases and J by 5 bases, with 11 bases between them. The CDR3 is 11 residues long. CDR1 is MNHEY and CDR2 is SVGAGI in the germline V gene. The CDR3 DNA sequence: TGTGCCACAGACGGGGGAACTGAAGCTTTCTTT. Its translation is CATDGGTEAFF.

The chain is built from TRBV6-5 and TRBJ2-5; possible D gene TRBD2, 6 bases. Between the trimmed V and J ends, which lost 2 bases and 1 base, there was a span of 8 bases. Germline V gene lookup returns CDR1 MNHEY and CDR2 SVGAGI. The CDR3 is 14 residues long. The chain's CDR3 is CASSYVGGQETQYF. In DNA, the CDR3 is TGTGCCAGCAGTTACGTGGGGGGCCAAGAGACCCAGTACTTC.

The chain links TRBV7-6 to TRBJ2-1, with 8 bases lining up with TRBD2. The CDR3 contains 16 residues. Germline assignment: CDR1 SGHVS and CDR2 FNYEAQ. Germline trimming cut 0 bases from V and 5 bases from J; bases unmatched to any gene: 6. The CDR3 bases are TGTGCCAGCAGCTTAGCGCGGGGGGTCAGGGACAATGAGCAGTTCTTC. Translation: CASSLARGVRDNEQFF.

The chain recombines TRBV12-3 or TRBV12-4 with TRBJ1-2, with D maybe TRBD1 (6 bases). CDR3 length: 13 residues. Between the trimmed V and J ends, which lost 7 bases and 8 bases, there was a span of 17 bases. CDR3 protein: CASTTTGRWGYTF. CDR3 nucleotides: TGTGCCAGCACCACGACAGGCCGGTGGGGCTACACCTTC.

The chain combines TRBV2 with TRBJ2-1, with 10 nucleotides matching TRBD2. With 10 bases clipped from V and 9 bases from J, the junction kept 12 bases outside the gene matches. The CDR3 extends over 14 amino acids. Germline V gene lookup returns CDR1 SNHLY and CDR2 FYNNEI. CDR3 DNA sequence: TGTGCCACTCGGACCGGGACTAGCGCGGGTGAGCAGTTCTTC. Amino acids: CATRTGTSAGEQFF.

The chain joins TRBV7-9 to TRBJ2-1, with 10 bases matching TRBD2. With 5 bases clipped from V and 8 bases from J, the junction kept 6 bases outside the gene matches. The CDR3 loop spans 14 amino acids. From germline, CDR1 is SEHNR and CDR2 FQNEAQ (reference sequence). The DNA of the CDR3 is TGTGCCAGCAGCGGCGGGACTAGCGAAGATGAGCAGTTCTTC. Residues: CASSGGTSEDEQFF.

The chain links TRBV4-2 to TRBJ1-5, with 7 bases aligning to TRBD1. Trimming at V came to 4 bases and at J to 3 bases, leaving 15 bases not matched to a gene. The CDR3 runs to 18 residues. CDR1 and CDR2 from the germline V gene are LGHNA and YNFKEQ. This CDR3 is CASSRPTTGKGPNQPQHF. The CDR3 region has the DNA TGTGCCAGCAGCCGACCAACGACAGGGAAGGGGCCCAATCAGCCCCAGCATTTT.